This TCR beta chain was found in a study of Graves' ophthalmopathy and Graves' hyperthyroidism. RNA transcripts were the template, and TCR beta CDR3 regions were amplified from them. HTBI-primed first-round RT-PCR preceded second-round multiplex PCR. MiXCR was run by TCRdb on the multiplex PCR reads, yielding one entry per CDR3 protein. The profile shows roughly 500,000 distinct CDR3 sequences, under 15% of them singletons. Trimming took 6 bases from V and 5 from J, leaving 19 bases between them. The CDR3 runs to 15 residues. Per the germline V gene, CDR1 is MNHNS and CDR2 is SASEGT. There are many counts of this clonotype. Its specificity is not known. Overall study findings and caveats: This model predicted ophthalmopathy progression (sensitivity about 67%, specificity 72% to 85%).

The V and J genes are TRBV6-1 and TRBJ1-1; D gene uncertain. Sequencing used blood. This clonotype was obtained from a woman in her 30s with Graves' ophthalmopathy. The CDR3 region is CASSERTQVYTEAFF. The CDR3 coding sequence is TGTGCCAGCAGCGAACGGACGCAAGTTTATACTGAAGCTTTCTTT.